Listed below are T cell receptor beta chains from one sample, sequenced in a study of breast tumors, draining lymph nodes, adjacent tissues. MiXCR was run by TCRdb on the multiplex PCR reads, yielding one entry per CDR3 protein. The sample lists about 63,000 distinct CDR3 sequences; 45% to 65% were seen once. Source material: breast tumor tissue. The receptor set was obtained from a female donor with breast cancer. Some clones in this sample may be carry-over from other donors' samples. CDR3s include the opening cysteine and the closing phenylalanine or tryptophan. The order of the fields is D gene, clone size, J gene, V gene, CDR3 DNA, CDR3 protein. D genes are given only for firm matches. A row's size may be missing; if present it is once, few, many or a size class.

d_gene: .; abundance: .; j_gene: TRBJ1-4; v_gene: TRBV20-1; CDR3nt: TGCAGTGCTAGAGTCAGCGGTGAAAAACTGTTTTTT; CDR3aa: CSARVSGEKLFF
d_gene: TRBD2; abundance: .; j_gene: TRBJ2-7; v_gene: TRBV7-9; CDR3nt: TGTGCCAGCAGCTCTGACCGCGGGGGGGAGGCCTACGAGCAGTACTTC; CDR3aa: CASSSDRGGEAYEQYF
d_gene: .; abundance: many; j_gene: TRBJ2-2; v_gene: TRBV6-5; CDR3nt: TGTGCCAGCCGATCGAAAGGGGAGCTGTTTTTT; CDR3aa: CASRSKGELFF
d_gene: .; abundance: .; j_gene: TRBJ1-1; v_gene: TRBV3-2; CDR3nt: TGTGCCAGTAGCCAGGCCGGGACAGGGGGCCAGACTTTCTTT; CDR3aa: CASSQAGTGGQTFF
d_gene: TRBD1; abundance: .; j_gene: TRBJ2-3; v_gene: TRBV7-9; CDR3nt: TGTGCCAGCAGCCGGACAGGGGGAGGCACAGATACGCAGTATTTT; CDR3aa: CASSRTGGGTDTQYF
d_gene: .; abundance: many; j_gene: TRBJ1-2; v_gene: TRBV12-3/TRBV12-4; CDR3nt: TGTGCCAGCAGTACAGGGTATTCTAACTATGGCTACACCTTC; CDR3aa: CASSTGYSNYGYTF
d_gene: .; abundance: few; j_gene: TRBJ1-1; v_gene: TRBV2; CDR3nt: TGTGCCAGCACCGGCGACGAAAACACTGAAGCTTTCTTT; CDR3aa: CASTGDENTEAFF
d_gene: .; abundance: .; j_gene: TRBJ1-3; v_gene: TRBV19; CDR3nt: TGTGCCAGTAGTTCCCTGAACAGGGAAAAAGGTGGAAACACCATATATTTT; CDR3aa: CASSSLNREKGGNTIYF
d_gene: TRBD1; abundance: many; j_gene: TRBJ2-2; v_gene: TRBV30; CDR3nt: TGTGCCTGGAACAGGGGCCCCGGGGAGCTGTTTTTT; CDR3aa: CAWNRGPGELFF
d_gene: .; abundance: .; j_gene: TRBJ1-6; v_gene: TRBV11-2; CDR3nt: TGTGCCAGCAGCTTAGGAGACAGGTTTTCACCCCTCCACTTT; CDR3aa: CASSLGDRFSPLHF
d_gene: TRBD1; abundance: .; j_gene: TRBJ2-7; v_gene: TRBV4-3; CDR3nt: TGCGCCAGCAGCCAAGACCGGGACAGATGGGGCTACGAGCAGTACTTC; CDR3aa: CASSQDRDRWGYEQYF
d_gene: TRBD1; abundance: few; j_gene: TRBJ2-3; v_gene: TRBV12-3/TRBV12-4; CDR3nt: TGTGCCAGCAGTGGACAGGGCACAGATACGCAGTATTTT; CDR3aa: CASSGQGTDTQYF
d_gene: TRBD1; abundance: .; j_gene: TRBJ2-5; v_gene: TRBV20-1; CDR3nt: TGCAGTGCTAGATTAGGGACAGGGGGTCAAGAGACCCAGTACTTC; CDR3aa: CSARLGTGGQETQYF
d_gene: .; abundance: many; j_gene: TRBJ2-7; v_gene: TRBV20-1; CDR3nt: TGCAGTGCTAGACTGACAGCCTCCTACGAGCAGTACTTC; CDR3aa: CSARLTASYEQYF
d_gene: TRBD2; abundance: many; j_gene: TRBJ2-3; v_gene: TRBV3-1; CDR3nt: TGTGCCAGTGCGACTAGCGGGGGGGCGCGGTATTTT; CDR3aa: CASATSGGARYF
d_gene: .; abundance: many; j_gene: TRBJ2-3; v_gene: TRBV12-3/TRBV12-4; CDR3nt: TGTGCCAGCAGTCCGAGTGGGAGGAGTGGAGATACGCAGTATTTT; CDR3aa: CASSPSGRSGDTQYF
d_gene: TRBD1; abundance: .; j_gene: TRBJ2-5; v_gene: TRBV7-2; CDR3nt: TGTGCCAGCAGCCCGACAGGGGGCTCCCGGGTTGAGACCCAGTACTTC; CDR3aa: CASSPTGGSRVETQYF
d_gene: .; abundance: .; j_gene: TRBJ1-3; v_gene: TRBV29-1; CDR3nt: TGCAGCGTTGCGGGGGATCAAGGAAACACCATATATTTT; CDR3aa: CSVAGDQGNTIYF
d_gene: TRBD1; abundance: many; j_gene: TRBJ1-2; v_gene: TRBV12-3/TRBV12-4; CDR3nt: TGTGCCAGCAGTTTAGCGACAGGGAAAGGAGCTAACTATGGCTACACCTTC; CDR3aa: CASSLATGKGANYGYTF